This T cell receptor (beta chain) originates from a study of EBV T-cell therapy then PD-1 blockade in nasopharyngeal carcinoma. Remarks on this clone: Antigen specificity is unknown.

Sequencing used immunoSEQ multiplex PCR; TCRdb keeps in-frame clones, though not all of them. This sample has about 20,000 clones, with around 84% found just once. The germline CDR1 and CDR2 sequences are SGHKS and YYEKEE (reference sequence). The CDR3 runs 13 residues. Deletions cut 0 bases from V and 4 bases from J, with 8 bases between. Time point: 266 days after commencement of treatment, after nivolumab therapy. As to treatment: AdE1-LMPpoly-expanded autologous EBV-specific T-cell therapy followed by anti-PD-1 nivolumab. V and J are TRBV5-5 and TRBJ2-7; D gene unclear. The material sequenced was CD8+ T cells from blood, taken around day 250 from a patient whose treatment included autologous EBV-specific T cells and nivolumab. The receptor's source is a man aged 40-50 years with nasopharyngeal carcinoma. CDR3 loop: CASSLGVPYEQYF. In nucleotides, the CDR3 is TGTGCCAGCAGCTTGGGGGTCCCATACGAGCAGTACTTC.